These 15 T cell receptor beta chains share one sample of origin, sequenced in a study of T cells in Graves' hyperthyroidism and ophthalmopathy. The source material, RNA transcripts, was used to amplify TCR beta CDR3 regions. Initially, a first-round RT-PCR of the TCR CDR3 employed the HTBI primer set. TCRdb redid the calling of the multiplex PCR reads with MiXCR, one entry per CDR3 protein. The table has around 400,000 distinct CDR3 sequences, about 12% seen once; the top ten hold over 8.5%. Material: blood. The receptors stem from a young woman with Graves' hyperthyroidism.

This clonotype was observed a handful of times. The V and J genes are TRBV7-3 and TRBJ2-2; D ambiguous. The germline gives CDR1 SGHTA, CDR2 FQGTGA. CDR3 size: 14 residues. With 0 bases removed from V and 6 bases from J, the gap between germline ends came to 8 bases. The CDR3 region is CASSLTPPSGELFF. For the CDR3, the DNA is TGTGCCAGCAGCTTAACCCCCCCGTCCGGGGAGCTGTTTTTT.

This clonotype occurred many times. The chain recombines TRBV5-1 with TRBJ2-3; the D is unclear. CDR3 length equals 16 residues. Germline loops: CDR1 SGHRS, CDR2 YFSETQ. Between the trimmed V and J ends, which lost 4 bases and 0 bases, there was a span of 15 bases. The CDR3, as DNA: TGCGCCAGCAGCGGATCGTTGGGTCGGAGCACAGATACGCAGTATTTT. Protein product: CASSGSLGRSTDTQYF. Full variable domain (rest looked up from reference TRBV5-1 and TRBJ2-3): KAGVTQTPRYLIKTRGQQVTLSCSPISGHRSVSWYQQTPGQGLQFLFEYFSETQRNKGNFPGRFSGRQFSNSRSEMNVSTLELGDSALYLCASSGSLGRSTDTQYFGPGTRLTVL.

This clonotype was counted a few times. The V gene is TRBV10-1, the J gene TRBJ2-1; 7 bases agree with TRBD2. This CDR3 is 13 amino acids long. V lost 4 bases to trimming and J lost 9 bases; unmatched junction nucleotides: 6. CDR1 is WNHNN, CDR2 SYGVQD, per germline (reference sequence). The CDR3 DNA is TGCGCCAGCAGTGTTCGGTGGGGGGGTGAGCAGTTCTTC. It encodes CASSVRWGGEQFF.

This clonotype has more than one count but fewer than ten. The CDR3, as DNA: TGCAGTGCTAGAGATTTCCGGGAGGGGATTTTCGAGCAGTTCTTC. Residues: CSARDFREGIFEQFF. The chain is built from TRBV20-1 and TRBJ2-1; 8 bases are a match to TRBD2. The CDR3 is 15 residues long. In germline, CDR1 is DFQATT, CDR2 SNEGSKA (reference sequence). Trimming removed 0 bases from V and 10 bases from J; junction bases left unmatched: 11.

This clonotype was counted at least ten times. The chain joins TRBV7-9 to TRBJ2-5; D not certain. This CDR3 is built from 13 residues. Germline CDR1 reads SEHNR; CDR2 reads FQNEAQ (reference sequence). Between the trimmed V and J ends, which lost 7 bases and 4 bases, there was a span of 13 bases. The CDR3 loop is CASKERWRETQYF. The CDR3 DNA reads TGTGCCAGCAAGGAAAGGTGGAGAGAGACCCAGTACTTC.

This clonotype was picked up many times. The chain employs TRBV27 and TRBJ2-2; D is undetermined. The CDR3 contains 15 residues. V was pared by 5 bases and J by 6 bases, with 16 bases between. Germline V gene data show CDR1 as MNHEY and CDR2 as SMNVEV (reference sequence). CDR3 amino acids: CASSLGLLSSGELFF. DNA for the CDR3: TGTGCCAGCAGTCTGGGCCTCTTGAGTTCCGGGGAGCTGTTTTTT.

The gene calls are TRBV15 and TRBJ1-1, with 10 bases that match TRBD1. This CDR3 is built from 17 residues. Per germline, CDR1 LNHNV and CDR2 YYDKDF (reference sequence). Losses at the gene ends were 0 bases for V and 4 bases for J; bases not matched to a gene: 8. The CDR3 sequence is CATSREWDRGPGTEAFF. The CDR3 bases are TGTGCCACCAGCAGAGAGTGGGACAGGGGACCGGGCACTGAAGCTTTCTTT.

About this clonotype: This clone may be a read error of a much larger clone one base away. The gene calls are TRBV2 and TRBJ1-3; no definite D call. This CDR3 region has 11 residues. Germline lookup yields CDR1 SNHLY and CDR2 FYNNEI. CDR3 residues: CASGESRPNNF. The CDR3 DNA is TGTGCCAGCGGTGAATCTCGGCCAAATAATTTT.

This clonotype has ten or more counts. V usage is TRBV30 and J usage is TRBJ1-1; D might be TRBD1 (6 bases). V lost 0 bases and J 4 bases, leaving 21 bases between the germline ends. The CDR3 contains 17 residues. Germline CDR1 is GTSNPN and CDR2 is SVGIG (reference sequence). The CDR3 DNA reads TGTGCCTGGAGTGTACATGATGAGGGGGGTCAGGGCACTGAAGCTTTCTTT. Its translation is CAWSVHDEGGQGTEAFF. The full variable domain, in which reference TRBV30 and TRBJ1-1 provide the parts outside the CDR3, is SQTIHQWPATLVQPVGSPLSLECTVEGTSNPNLYWYRQAAGRGLQLLFYSVGIGQISSEVPQNLSASRPQDRQFILSSKKLLLSDSGFYLCAWSVHDEGGQGTEAFFGQGTRLTVV.

This clonotype was counted many times. This chain uses TRBV9 with TRBJ2-5; TRBD2 aligns across 16 bases. V was pared by 4 bases and J by 4 bases, with 4 bases of the junction left unmatched. Germline V gene lookup returns CDR1 SGDLS and CDR2 YYNGEE. CDR3 length: 16 amino acids. Here the CDR3 reads CASSLGTSGGAETQYF. The CDR3 bases are TGTGCCAGCAGCCTAGGGACTAGCGGGGGGGCAGAGACCCAGTACTTC.

This clonotype was observed many times. The genes are TRBV11-1 and TRBJ2-4; D might be TRBD2 (6 bases). Trimming took 5 bases from V and 4 from J, leaving 21 bases between them. This CDR3 region has 17 residues. Germline CDR1 is SGHAT and CDR2 is FQDESV (reference sequence). In DNA, the CDR3 is TGTGCCAGCAGCCCGACCTACTTCCGGGACTCAAAAAACATTCAGTACTTC. Translation gives CASSPTYFRDSKNIQYF.

The chain has TRBV27 and TRBJ2-1, with 9 bases that match TRBD1. Trimming at V came to 5 bases and at J to 7 bases, leaving 12 bases not matched to a gene. Germline V gene lookup returns CDR1 MNHEY and CDR2 SMNVEV (reference sequence). The CDR3 is made up of 16 amino acids. The CDR3: CASSPTLGTGYNEQFF. The CDR3 bases are TGTGCCAGCAGTCCGACGCTCGGGACAGGGTATAATGAGCAGTTCTTC.

In its sample, this clonotype was seen a few times. V and J are TRBV9 and TRBJ2-3; 16 bases agree with TRBD2. The V and J ends lost 5 bases and 3 bases, in that order; junction bases with no gene match: 9. The CDR3 contains 18 residues. The V gene's germline CDR1 is SGDLS and CDR2 YYNGEE. The CDR3 DNA reads as TGTGCCAGCAGTCCCGGGACTAGCGGGAGGGAGGAGACAGATACGCAGTATTTT. Translated: CASSPGTSGREETDTQYF.

This clonotype has ten or more counts. The J gene is TRBJ2-7, the V gene TRBV5-5; D is uncertain. The V end lost 2 bases, the J end lost 6 bases, and 9 bases lay between the germline ends. This CDR3 is built from 12 residues. Germline CDR1 SGHKS, CDR2 YYEKEE (reference sequence). CDR3 in DNA: TGTGCCAGCAGCTTCGCCACCCTCGAGCAGTACTTC. This gives the protein CASSFATLEQYF.

This clonotype was counted at least ten times. The rearrangement uses TRBV12-3 or TRBV12-4 and TRBJ1-2, with D perhaps matching TRBD1 (6 bases). Trimming took 6 bases from V and 10 from J, leaving 15 bases between them. This CDR3 contains 12 residues. The CDR3 sequence: CASRHGGQDYTF. The CDR3 bases are TGTGCCAGCAGACACGGGGGGCAAGACTACACCTTC.